This entry lists 12 T cell receptor beta chains sequenced from one sample in a study of blood T cell repertoires in COVID-19. The method was immunoSEQ multiplex PCR; TCRdb's version includes in-frame clones alone and lacks a portion of them. Here the sample spans about 360,000 clones, around 88% being singletons. The sequencing input was peripheral blood. All receptors derive from a woman aged 55-70 years with COVID-19, enrolled during active disease.

The chain is built from TRBV29-1 and TRBJ1-2; 9 nucleotides line up with TRBD1. The CDR3 loop spans 11 amino acids. CDR1 is SQVTM and CDR2 is ANQGSEA in the germline V gene. The trim removed 7 bases at V and 7 bases at J, leaving 4 bases unmatched. The CDR3: CSGWTGAGYTF. The DNA of the CDR3 is TGCAGCGGCTGGACAGGGGCTGGCTACACCTTC. Full variable domain (rest looked up from reference TRBV29-1 and TRBJ1-2): SAVISQKPSRDICQRGTSLTIQCQVDSQVTMMFWYRQQPGQSLTLIATANQGSEATYESGFVIDKFPISRPNLTFSTLTVSNMSPEDSSIYLCSGWTGAGYTFGSGTRLTVV.

This chain connects TRBV5-1 to TRBJ1-2; 11 bases map to TRBD1. The CDR3 has 15 amino acids. Germline V gene sequence: CDR1 SGHRS, CDR2 YFSETQ. V shed 4 bases, J shed 2 bases, and the junction held 4 bases outside the gene matches. This CDR3 reads CASSTGQGVNYGYTF. The CDR3 coding sequence is TGCGCCAGCAGCACGGGACAGGGGGTGAACTATGGCTACACCTTC.

This chain links TRBV2 with TRBJ1-1; D gene uncertain. Germline V gene sequence: CDR1 SNHLY, CDR2 FYNNEI. With 2 bases removed from V and 2 bases from J, the gap between germline ends came to 12 bases. The CDR3 has 15 residues. CDR3 sequence reads: CASSETAIPNTEAFF. The CDR3 bases are TGTGCCAGCAGTGAAACAGCCATTCCTAACACTGAAGCTTTCTTT.

This chain connects TRBV19 to TRBJ1-2; TRBD1 might be the D (6 bases). Trimming took 2 bases from V and 2 from J, leaving 6 bases between them. CDR1 is LNHDA and CDR2 is SQIVND in the germline V gene (reference sequence). The CDR3 is 13 residues long. The CDR3 loop reads CASSITGNYGYTF. The DNA of the CDR3 is TGTGCCAGTAGTATAACAGGGAACTATGGCTACACCTTC.

The chain joins TRBV27 to TRBJ1-3, with TRBD1 matching 8 bases. The CDR3 sequence is 15 residues long. V shed 6 bases, J shed 3 bases, and the junction held 7 bases outside the gene matches. Germline V gene data show CDR1 as MNHEY and CDR2 as SMNVEV (reference sequence). The CDR3 is CASRLQGVDGNTIYF. The CDR3 DNA reads as TGTGCCAGCAGACTACAGGGGGTGGATGGAAACACCATATATTTT.

The chain uses TRBV5-4 and TRBJ1-1; D unresolved. The CDR3 is 15 amino acids. The V gene lost 4 bases and the J gene lost 0 bases, with 13 bases spanning the gap. Germline loops: CDR1 SGHNT, CDR2 YYREEE (reference sequence). The CDR3 DNA reads TGTGCCAGCAGCCTCCCTGGGAGACTGAACACTGAAGCTTTCTTT. Protein product: CASSLPGRLNTEAFF.

CDR3 loop: CASSYVRGEKLFF. The CDR3 DNA reads as TGTGCCAGCAGTTACGTCCGGGGTGAAAAACTGTTTTTT. V gene TRBV6-5 combines with J gene TRBJ1-4; no definite D call. V shed 2 bases and J shed 7 bases, with 8 bases lying between them. This CDR3 has 13 residues. The germline V gene has CDR1 MNHEY and CDR2 SVGAGI.

This chain joins TRBV3-1 (or the pseudogene TRBV3-2) and TRBJ1-1, with D perhaps matching TRBD1 (6 bases). Trimming pared 5 bases from V and 5 bases from J, leaving 15 bases between. Per germline, CDR1 LGHDT and CDR2 YNNKEL (reference sequence). There are 14 residues in the CDR3. The CDR3 reads CASSVGQGMTEAFF. CDR3 DNA: TGTGCCAGCAGCGTAGGGCAGGGGATGACTGAAGCTTTCTTT.

This chain connects TRBV6-2 or TRBV6-3 to TRBJ2-2; no clear D. Germline V gene data show CDR1 as MNHEY and CDR2 as SVGEGT. The CDR3 has 11 amino acids. V dropped 3 bases and J dropped 7 bases, with 3 bases sitting between them. In nucleotides, the CDR3 is TGTGCCAGCAGTTATCACGGGGAGCTGTTTTTT. Its translation: CASSYHGELFF.

The CDR3 region has the DNA TGCGCCAGCAGCTTCCGGACAGGGCCTAATGAAAAACTGTTTTTT. Translated: CASSFRTGPNEKLFF. The V gene is TRBV5-1, the J gene TRBJ1-4; 8 bases line up with TRBD1. CDR1 is SGHRS, CDR2 YFSETQ, per germline. The CDR3 loop spans 15 amino acids. Trimming cost V 2 bases and J 3 bases; bases outside gene matches: 3.

V and J are TRBV5-1 and TRBJ1-6, with TRBD1 identical over 8 bases. V trimming: 6 bases; J trimming: 8 bases; junction bases outside the gene matches: 10. The CDR3 is made up of 15 amino acids. The germline gives CDR1 SGHRS, CDR2 YFSETQ. The CDR3 nucleotides read TGCGCCAGCAAAAGCTTCGGGACAGGCTATTCACCCCTCCACTTT. Amino acids: CASKSFGTGYSPLHF.

The V gene is TRBV4-1, the J gene TRBJ2-7; 12 bases align to TRBD1. Germline CDR1 and CDR2: MGHRA and YSYEKL. This CDR3 spans 17 amino acids. V shed 0 bases, J shed 4 bases, and the junction held 7 bases outside the gene matches. The CDR3 DNA reads as TGCGCCAGCAGCCAAGATCTGGGACAGGGGGCGCGGTACGAGCAGTACTTC. It is translated as CASSQDLGQGARYEQYF.